The clone carrying this TCR beta chain was seen just once. No antigen is known for it. This entry comes from a study of shared clonotypes between healthy human individuals. General study results and limits: Having only a few donors restricted how much genetic and exposure-history diversity was captured.

Deep was the level used in running the assay. This table comes from immunoSEQ multiplex PCR, and its TCRdb copy is limited to in-frame clones, with some not included. Here the sample spans about 560,000 clones, roughly four fifths being singletons. The TCR was taken from a middle-aged woman in good health. Some clones in this sample may be carry-over from other donors' samples. The sequenced sample consisted of PBMCs.

In DNA form, the CDR3 reads TGTGCCAGCAGCTCTCGGACTAGCGGGATCGCAGATACGCAGTATTTT. It yields the protein CASSSRTSGIADTQYF. The V call is TRBV7-3, the J call TRBJ2-3; 12 bases are a match to TRBD2. Germline-derived CDR1 and CDR2 are SGHTA and FQGTGA. The CDR3 consists of 16 residues. The V segment lost 4 bases and the J segment 4 bases; nucleotides outside the gene matches: 6.